These 29 T cell receptor beta chains share one sample of origin, sequenced in a study of shared clonotypes between healthy human individuals. Here immunoSEQ multiplex PCR was the method, and the copy in TCRdb shows in-frame clones only, minus some. The data show 550,000 to 700,000 clones, more than 70% seen once. Input material: memory CD4+ T cells sorted from blood. Subset indicated: CD45RA-negative fraction. These receptors all stem from a woman younger than 45 in good health.

This chain joins TRBV7-9 and TRBJ2-1, with TRBD1 matching over 7 bases. CDR1 is SEHNR, CDR2 FQNEAQ, per germline (reference sequence). V gave up 4 bases and J gave up 1 base; unmatched junction bases: 4. This CDR3 region has 15 residues. The CDR3 here is CASSSRQGSYNEQFF. The CDR3 DNA sequence: TGTGCCAGCAGCTCCCGACAGGGATCCTACAATGAGCAGTTCTTC.

The chain couples TRBV27 to TRBJ1-2; D unclear. CDR1 MNHEY and CDR2 SMNVEV come from the germline V gene (reference sequence). The CDR3 totals 16 residues. The germline V and J ends were trimmed by 4 bases and 4 bases, with 19 bases remaining between them. CDR3 amino acids: CASSSRTSSGPYGYTF. CDR3 nucleotide sequence: TGTGCCAGCAGTTCTAGGACGTCCTCTGGCCCCTATGGCTACACCTTC.

About this clone itself: In the same sample, other DNA sequences code for this CDR3. The rearrangement links TRBV5-1 to TRBJ1-4; 7 bases agree with TRBD1. Looked up from germline, CDR1 is SGHRS and CDR2 is YFSETQ. The ends lost 0 bases at V and 8 bases at J; junction bases unmatched: 4. The CDR3 is 14 residues long. This CDR3 is CASSLGQGYEKLFF. The CDR3 coding sequence is TGCGCCAGCAGCTTGGGACAGGGATACGAAAAACTGTTTTTT.

The chain is built from TRBV7-9 and TRBJ1-2; TRBD1 is a possible D gene (6 bases). Looked up from germline, CDR1 is SEHNR and CDR2 is FQNEAQ (reference sequence). The CDR3 contains 14 residues. The V gene lost 8 bases and the J gene lost 4 bases, with 17 bases spanning the gap. CDR3 residues: CASGKGGYPYGYTF. The CDR3, as DNA: TGTGCCAGCGGGAAAGGGGGGTATCCCTATGGCTACACCTTC. The entire variable domain, with the rest obtained from reference TRBV7-9 and TRBJ1-2, is as follows: DTGVSQNPRHKITKRGQNVTFRCDPISEHNRLYWYRQTLGQGPEFLTYFQNEAQLEKSRLLSDRFSAERPKGSFSTLEIQRTEQGDSAMYLCASGKGGYPYGYTFGSGTRLTVV.

The V and J genes are TRBV30 and TRBJ2-7, with D uncertain. The V gene's germline CDR1 is GTSNPN and CDR2 SVGIG (reference sequence). This CDR3 is built from 13 residues. The V gene lost 6 bases and the J gene lost 4 bases, with 16 bases spanning the gap. In DNA, the CDR3 is TGTGCCTGCCGTGCGCCGAATTCATACGAGCAGTACTTC. Amino acids: CACRAPNSYEQYF.

V and J are TRBV19 and TRBJ2-7; D might be TRBD2 (5 bases). This CDR3 has 15 amino acids. The germline V gene has CDR1 LNHDA and CDR2 SQIVND (reference sequence). The V end was cut by 4 bases, the J end by 0 bases, with 13 bases between. The chain's CDR3 is CASSSFPGNSYEQYF. The CDR3 coding sequence is TGTGCCAGTAGTAGCTTCCCCGGGAACTCCTACGAGCAGTACTTC.

This chain connects TRBV28 to TRBJ2-7; TRBD2 might be the D (5 bases). The ends were cut back, 3 bases at V and 7 bases at J, with 19 bases in the middle. CDR1 and CDR2 from the germline V gene are MDHEN and SYDVKM. CDR3 length equals 15 residues. This chain's CDR3 is CASSLSSGGFLEQYF. CDR3 sequence (DNA): TGTGCCAGCAGTTTGTCCTCTGGCGGGTTCTTAGAGCAGTACTTC.

The chain is built from TRBV30 and TRBJ1-5; D gene unclear. Germline CDR1 GTSNPN, CDR2 SVGIG (reference sequence). The CDR3 consists of 13 residues. V dropped 0 bases and J dropped 4 bases, with 7 bases sitting between them. The DNA of the CDR3 is TGTGCCTGGAGTGTAAGACGGAATCAGCCCCAGCATTTT. Amino acid sequence: CAWSVRRNQPQHF.

For this clone: This sample also contains other DNA sequences that code for the same CDR3. J is TRBJ1-1 and V is TRBV19, with a weak D call TRBD1 (5 bases). The CDR3 covers 13 residues. V lost 2 bases and J 5 bases, leaving 9 bases between the germline ends. CDR1 and CDR2 from the germline V gene are LNHDA and SQIVND (reference sequence). DNA of the CDR3: TGTGCCAGTAGTATAAACGGGGGAACTGAAGCTTTCTTT. It yields the protein CASSINGGTEAFF.

This chain links TRBV2 with TRBJ1-5, with D unclear. V gave up 6 bases and J gave up 10 bases, with 16 bases separating them. CDR1 is SNHLY and CDR2 is FYNNEI in the germline V gene. CDR3 length equals 13 residues. DNA for the CDR3: TGTGCCAGCAGGGAACTCTCCACCGTACCCCAGCATTTT. This sequence encodes CASRELSTVPQHF. Full variable domain (rest looked up from reference TRBV2 and TRBJ1-5): EPEVTQTPSHQVTQMGQEVILRCVPISNHLYFYWYRQILGQKVEFLVSFYNNEISEKSEIFDDQFSVERPDGSNFTLKIRSTKLEDSAMYFCASRELSTVPQHFGDGTRLSIL.

The chain joins TRBV18 to TRBJ1-5; D gene unclear. V was trimmed by 5 bases and J by 3 bases, leaving 8 bases between them. Germline V gene data show CDR1 as KGHSH and CDR2 as LQKENI. The CDR3 runs to 13 residues. CDR3 in DNA: TGTGCCAGCTCAAATAGTCACAATCAGCCCCAGCATTTT. Its protein product is CASSNSHNQPQHF.

In its sample, this clone was seen once. The chain employs TRBV2 and TRBJ1-5; TRBD1 agrees at 11 bases. The CDR3 length is 14 residues. J gave up 5 bases and V 6 bases, and 3 bases lay outside the gene matches. Germline V gene sequence: CDR1 SNHLY, CDR2 FYNNEI. CDR3 in DNA: TGTGCCAGCAGGGACAGGGGGCTCGATCAGCCCCAGCATTTT. Residues: CASRDRGLDQPQHF.

V usage is TRBV25-1 and J usage is TRBJ2-1, with 7 bases fitting TRBD2. Germline loops: CDR1 MGHDK, CDR2 SYGVNS. J was trimmed by 9 bases and V by 6 bases; bases with no gene match: 14. This CDR3 region has 15 residues. CDR3 region: CASRGGSHGTGEQFF. CDR3 bases: TGTGCCAGCAGGGGCGGGAGCCACGGTACGGGTGAGCAGTTCTTC.

V usage is TRBV29-1 and J usage is TRBJ1-1; TRBD1 is a possible D gene (5 bases). This CDR3 comprises 12 residues. The ends were cut back, 2 bases at V and 4 bases at J, with 8 bases in the middle. Germline V gene lookup returns CDR1 SQVTM and CDR2 ANQGSEA. The CDR3 spells CSVEQGFTEAFF. In DNA form, the CDR3 reads TGCAGCGTTGAACAGGGATTCACTGAAGCTTTCTTT.

The genes are TRBV28 and TRBJ1-2; 8 nucleotides align to TRBD1. V lost 10 bases to trimming and J lost 5 bases; unmatched junction nucleotides: 9. Germline CDR1 is MDHEN and CDR2 is SYDVKM. The CDR3 totals 13 residues. In DNA form, the CDR3 reads TGTGCCACCGACTACAGGGGGTCTTATGGCTACACCTTC. This sequence encodes CATDYRGSYGYTF.

CDR3 amino acids: CASSGDTLSNQPQHF. The CDR3 region has the DNA TGTGCCAGCAGCGGGGACACTCTAAGCAATCAGCCCCAGCATTTT. V and J are TRBV7-2 and TRBJ1-5; weak D call: TRBD1 (6 bases). This CDR3 spans 15 amino acids. Germline V gene data show CDR1 as SGHTA and CDR2 as FQGNSA. With 5 bases removed from V and 1 base from J, the gap between germline ends came to 12 bases.

This clone was counted a few times. The J gene is TRBJ1-5, the V gene TRBV6-6; D call uncertain. The CDR3 totals 14 residues. Trimming left V 9 bases short and J 0 bases short, with 12 bases between. Germline-derived CDR1 and CDR2 are MNHNY and SVGAGI (reference sequence). The CDR3 DNA follows: TGTGCCAGTTATACGGGCTATAGCAATCAGCCCCAGCATTTT. It is translated as CASYTGYSNQPQHF.

This chain links TRBV10-2 with TRBJ2-1, with 10 bases matching TRBD2. V was clipped by 0 bases and J by 8 bases; unmatched bases: 10. From germline, CDR1 is WSHSY and CDR2 SAAADI. This CDR3 comprises 17 residues. The CDR3 coding sequence is TGCGCCAGCAGTGAGTCATCCCTAGCGGGGGCGAGGGATGAGCAGTTCTTC. As protein: CASSESSLAGARDEQFF.

This clone was detected only a few times. The chain couples TRBV4-1 to TRBJ2-2, with D possibly being TRBD2 (5 bases). V lost 0 bases and J 1 base, leaving 9 bases between the germline ends. This CDR3 comprises 16 residues. The germline V gene has CDR1 MGHRA and CDR2 YSYEKL. The CDR3 DNA is TGCGCCAGCAGCCAAGATCCCAGCGGGAACACCGGGGAGCTGTTTTTT. Amino acid sequence: CASSQDPSGNTGELFF.

This clone was counted a single time. The chain carries TRBV19 and TRBJ2-7; the D call may be TRBD1 or TRBD2 (5 bases each). The germline V gene encodes CDR1 LNHDA and CDR2 SQIVND (reference sequence). V gave up 1 base and J gave up 3 bases, with 16 bases separating them. The CDR3 consists of 16 residues. This CDR3 reads CASSIALGAMDYEQYF. Written as DNA, the CDR3 is TGTGCCAGTAGTATAGCCCTCGGGGCCATGGACTACGAGCAGTACTTC.

The rearrangement uses TRBV18 and TRBJ1-4; TRBD1 is a possible D gene (5 bases). The CDR3 is made up of 15 amino acids. The germline gives CDR1 KGHSH, CDR2 LQKENI. Trimming left V 0 bases short and J 8 bases short, with 13 bases between. The CDR3 loop reads CASSPPSGWGEKLFF. The CDR3 nucleotides read TGTGCCAGCTCACCACCGTCCGGCTGGGGGGAAAAACTGTTTTTT.

This chain connects TRBV29-1 to TRBJ1-2; D unresolved. CDR3 length equals 12 residues. CDR1 and CDR2 (germline): SQVTM, ANQGSEA. Trimming removed 3 bases from V and 0 bases from J, with 5 bases in between. The CDR3: CSVEETNYGYTF. The CDR3 DNA is TGCAGCGTTGAGGAAACTAACTATGGCTACACCTTC. Combining the CDR3 with reference TRBV29-1 and TRBJ1-2 gives the whole variable domain SAVISQKPSRDICQRGTSLTIQCQVDSQVTMMFWYRQQPGQSLTLIATANQGSEATYESGFVIDKFPISRPNLTFSTLTVSNMSPEDSSIYLCSVEETNYGYTFGSGTRLTVV.

This sequence joins TRBV27 and TRBJ2-1; TRBD1 aligns across 9 bases. This CDR3 region has 13 residues. Germline V gives CDR1 MNHEY, CDR2 SMNVEV (reference sequence). The V gene end was trimmed by 5 bases and the J gene end by 10 bases; junction bases not matched to a gene: 6. CDR3 coding DNA: TGTGCCAGCAGTGGGGGGGACAGGGTCGAGCAGTTCTTC. Translation gives CASSGGDRVEQFF.

The chain links TRBV19 to TRBJ2-7; TRBD2 is a possible D gene (5 bases). CDR1 and CDR2 from the germline V gene are LNHDA and SQIVND (reference sequence). CDR3 length: 16 residues. The ends were cut back, 2 bases at V and 2 bases at J, with 16 bases in the middle. DNA for the CDR3: TGTGCCAGTAGTATACGTAGCACGGGGAATCCCTACGAGCAGTACTTC. This sequence encodes CASSIRSTGNPYEQYF.

This clone was counted only a few times. V gene TRBV7-9 combines with J gene TRBJ1-3; tentative D call: TRBD1 (5 bases). Germline V gene lookup returns CDR1 SEHNR and CDR2 FQNEAQ (reference sequence). The V gene lost 1 base and the J gene lost 4 bases, with 11 bases spanning the gap. The CDR3 totals 15 residues. CDR3: CASSLGREGGNTIYF. CDR3 nucleotides: TGTGCCAGCAGCTTAGGCAGGGAAGGCGGAAACACCATATATTTT.

This clone showed up just a few times. V gene TRBV27 combines with J gene TRBJ1-5, with 7 nucleotides matching TRBD1. The V gene end was trimmed by 4 bases and the J gene end by 5 bases; junction bases not matched to a gene: 2. This CDR3 is 13 amino acids long. Germline V gene data show CDR1 as MNHEY and CDR2 as SMNVEV (reference sequence). The chain's CDR3 is CASSWQGDQPQHF. CDR3 in DNA: TGTGCCAGCAGTTGGCAGGGGGATCAGCCCCAGCATTTT.

This chain joins TRBV19 and TRBJ2-5; D ambiguous. The ends were cut back, 4 bases at V and 1 base at J, with 10 bases in the middle. The CDR3 sequence is 14 residues long. Germline V CDR1 and CDR2: LNHDA, SQIVND (reference sequence). The CDR3 sequence is CASSRSQSQETQYF. DNA for the CDR3: TGTGCCAGTAGTAGGAGTCAGTCCCAAGAGACCCAGTACTTC.

Points on this clone: Other DNA sequences in this sample translate to the same CDR3. The genes are TRBV28 and TRBJ1-1; D not certain. Trimming stripped 3 bases from V and 3 bases from J, with 5 bases between. The germline V gene has CDR1 MDHEN and CDR2 SYDVKM. The length of the CDR3 is 12 residues. The CDR3 region is CASSLSDTEAFF. The CDR3 DNA is TGTGCCAGCAGTTTGAGTGACACTGAAGCTTTCTTT.

This clone was seen only a few times. Other DNA variants within this sample encode the same CDR3. V and J are TRBV5-1 and TRBJ2-6; perhaps D is TRBD1 or TRBD2 (5 bases each). V was trimmed by 2 bases and J by 0 bases, leaving 6 bases between them. CDR1 is SGHRS and CDR2 is YFSETQ in the germline V gene. The CDR3 runs 15 residues. The CDR3 loop reads CASSFGGSGANVLTF. CDR3 coding DNA: TGCGCCAGCAGCTTTGGGGGCTCTGGGGCCAACGTCCTGACTTTC.